These T cell receptor beta chains were read from a single sample in a study of T cells expressing NK-cell markers. One entry per CDR3 protein, without DNA, is what TCRdb gives after re-calling the 5' RACE reads. Here the sample table reports hundreds of thousands of distinct CDR3 sequences. The sample consisted of blood T cells: a sorted CD56 or NKG2C T cell subset, CD4+ or CD8+ T cells, or bulk PBMC T cells (not recorded which). The origin of the receptors is a woman aged 18 to 75 in good health. Each CDR3 is given with its conserved first and last residue. The order of the fields is J gene, CDR3 length, V gene, CDR3 protein.

J gene: TRBJ2-2; CDR3 length: 13; V gene: TRBV11-1; CDR3 protein: CASSLWGTGELFF
J gene: TRBJ2-1; CDR3 length: 14; V gene: TRBV15; CDR3 protein: CATSRNGETNEQFF
J gene: TRBJ2-3; CDR3 length: 14; V gene: TRBV28; CDR3 protein: CASSLFGQSDTQYF
J gene: TRBJ1-3; CDR3 length: 13; V gene: TRBV29-1; CDR3 protein: CSAGGYSGNTIYF
J gene: TRBJ2-1; CDR3 length: 15; V gene: TRBV19; CDR3 protein: CASTPTSGGWDEQFF
J gene: TRBJ2-3; CDR3 length: 13; V gene: TRBV7-2; CDR3 protein: CASSFGNRDTQYF
J gene: TRBJ2-3; CDR3 length: 15; V gene: TRBV20-1; CDR3 protein: CSARDSQVRSDTQYF
J gene: TRBJ1-1; CDR3 length: 13; V gene: TRBV15; CDR3 protein: CATSTTGNTEAFF
J gene: TRBJ1-3; CDR3 length: 15; V gene: TRBV12-3/TRBV12-4; CDR3 protein: CASIYAGVVGNTIYF
J gene: TRBJ2-1; CDR3 length: 15; V gene: TRBV4-3; CDR3 protein: CASSQDRGTYNEQFF
J gene: TRBJ2-5; CDR3 length: 15; V gene: TRBV5-1; CDR3 protein: CASSAIQEIQETQYF
J gene: TRBJ2-3; CDR3 length: 17; V gene: TRBV5-1; CDR3 protein: CASSLVAGAGSTDTQYF
J gene: TRBJ2-5; CDR3 length: 12; V gene: TRBV29-1; CDR3 protein: CSVVEGQETQYF
J gene: TRBJ2-1; CDR3 length: 14; V gene: TRBV7-9; CDR3 protein: CASSLLQGYNEQFF
J gene: TRBJ2-5; CDR3 length: 14; V gene: TRBV12-3/TRBV12-4; CDR3 protein: CASSPPLVPETQYF
J gene: TRBJ2-1; CDR3 length: 15; V gene: TRBV18; CDR3 protein: CASSGSGISYNEQFF
J gene: TRBJ1-3; CDR3 length: 15; V gene: TRBV7-2; CDR3 protein: CASSPGTGAGNTIYF
J gene: TRBJ1-2; CDR3 length: 14; V gene: TRBV5-4; CDR3 protein: CASSPGGTGVGYTF
J gene: TRBJ2-1; CDR3 length: 13; V gene: TRBV30; CDR3 protein: CAWRRVDYNEQFF
J gene: TRBJ2-3; CDR3 length: 15; V gene: TRBV30; CDR3 protein: CAWSVWRESTDTQYF
J gene: TRBJ2-7; CDR3 length: 16; V gene: TRBV4-2; CDR3 protein: CASSQEGTSPSYEQYF
J gene: TRBJ2-6; CDR3 length: 19; V gene: TRBV10-1; CDR3 protein: CASSESIGTVGSGANVLTF
J gene: TRBJ1-1; CDR3 length: 14; V gene: TRBV2; CDR3 protein: CASTGGGTDTEAFF
J gene: TRBJ1-1; CDR3 length: 15; V gene: TRBV7-9; CDR3 protein: CASSRTDSLNTEAFF
J gene: TRBJ2-3; CDR3 length: 16; V gene: TRBV7-6; CDR3 protein: CASSLTLRGGGDTQYF
J gene: TRBJ1-6; CDR3 length: 15; V gene: TRBV7-9; CDR3 protein: CATEYPGQYNSPLHF
J gene: TRBJ2-3; CDR3 length: 16; V gene: TRBV13; CDR3 protein: CASSSRQRGGTDTQYF
J gene: TRBJ2-1; CDR3 length: 13; V gene: TRBV7-9; CDR3 protein: CASRPHSYNEQFF
J gene: TRBJ1-3; CDR3 length: 16; V gene: TRBV12-3/TRBV12-4; CDR3 protein: CASSPQQGSSGNTIYF
J gene: TRBJ2-6; CDR3 length: 16; V gene: TRBV20-1; CDR3 protein: CSARGQFYSGANVLTF
J gene: TRBJ2-3; CDR3 length: 14; V gene: TRBV12-3/TRBV12-4; CDR3 protein: CASSFGPSGDTQYF
J gene: TRBJ1-1; CDR3 length: 15; V gene: TRBV11-1; CDR3 protein: CASSFQTVMNTEAFF
J gene: TRBJ2-1; CDR3 length: 17; V gene: TRBV6-2/TRBV6-3; CDR3 protein: CASSYDRSMGGRDEQFF
J gene: TRBJ2-6; CDR3 length: 20; V gene: TRBV12-3/TRBV12-4; CDR3 protein: CASSTPNVWAENSGANVLTF
J gene: TRBJ2-1; CDR3 length: 15; V gene: TRBV7-8; CDR3 protein: CASSPATETYNEQFF
J gene: TRBJ1-3; CDR3 length: 15; V gene: TRBV12-3/TRBV12-4; CDR3 protein: CASSYDPKAGNTIYF
J gene: TRBJ2-3; CDR3 length: 14; V gene: TRBV29-1; CDR3 protein: CSVVKYSSTDTQYF
J gene: TRBJ2-7; CDR3 length: 15; V gene: TRBV20-1; CDR3 protein: CSARRRIPRSYEQYF
J gene: TRBJ2-7; CDR3 length: 16; V gene: TRBV20-1; CDR3 protein: CSARDSRLAGAYEQYF
J gene: TRBJ1-5; CDR3 length: 15; V gene: TRBV19; CDR3 protein: CASSADRRLSEPQHF
J gene: TRBJ1-5; CDR3 length: 14; V gene: TRBV12-3/TRBV12-4; CDR3 protein: CASSLIGFNQPQHF
J gene: TRBJ1-2; CDR3 length: 12; V gene: TRBV20-1; CDR3 protein: CSAPNSRYGYTF
J gene: TRBJ2-3; CDR3 length: 15; V gene: TRBV20-1; CDR3 protein: CSARALGQGTDTQYF
J gene: TRBJ1-4; CDR3 length: 13; V gene: TRBV29-1; CDR3 protein: CSVKGATNEKLFF
J gene: TRBJ2-2; CDR3 length: 15; V gene: TRBV9; CDR3 protein: CASSVETGPPGELFF
J gene: TRBJ2-2; CDR3 length: 18; V gene: TRBV11-2; CDR3 protein: CASSRGRGTETNTGELFF
J gene: TRBJ2-6; CDR3 length: 17; V gene: TRBV7-9; CDR3 protein: CASSLVIRTSGANVLTF
J gene: TRBJ1-3; CDR3 length: 19; V gene: TRBV12-3/TRBV12-4; CDR3 protein: CASSLKSSAILRSGNTIYF
J gene: TRBJ2-5; CDR3 length: 15; V gene: TRBV7-7; CDR3 protein: CASSRWGGTEETQYF
J gene: TRBJ2-3; CDR3 length: 14; V gene: TRBV7-2; CDR3 protein: CASSIGWGSAGRYF
J gene: TRBJ2-5; CDR3 length: 13; V gene: TRBV7-2; CDR3 protein: CASSFGGGETQYF
J gene: TRBJ2-5; CDR3 length: 15; V gene: TRBV12-3/TRBV12-4; CDR3 protein: CASSLDRGYQETQYF
J gene: TRBJ1-1; CDR3 length: 13; V gene: TRBV20-1; CDR3 protein: CSAYKTGNTEAFF
J gene: TRBJ2-1; CDR3 length: 15; V gene: TRBV7-8; CDR3 protein: CASSRGQGFYNEQFF
J gene: TRBJ2-3; CDR3 length: 14; V gene: TRBV20-1; CDR3 protein: CSARVGPGTDTQYF
J gene: TRBJ1-4; CDR3 length: 13; V gene: TRBV7-9; CDR3 protein: CASSLSVNEKLFF
J gene: TRBJ1-1; CDR3 length: 12; V gene: TRBV23-1; CDR3 protein: CASSGRNTEAFF
J gene: TRBJ1-1; CDR3 length: 13; V gene: TRBV7-2; CDR3 protein: CASSFERTTEAFF
J gene: TRBJ2-3; CDR3 length: 14; V gene: TRBV19; CDR3 protein: CASSIGYSSDTQYF